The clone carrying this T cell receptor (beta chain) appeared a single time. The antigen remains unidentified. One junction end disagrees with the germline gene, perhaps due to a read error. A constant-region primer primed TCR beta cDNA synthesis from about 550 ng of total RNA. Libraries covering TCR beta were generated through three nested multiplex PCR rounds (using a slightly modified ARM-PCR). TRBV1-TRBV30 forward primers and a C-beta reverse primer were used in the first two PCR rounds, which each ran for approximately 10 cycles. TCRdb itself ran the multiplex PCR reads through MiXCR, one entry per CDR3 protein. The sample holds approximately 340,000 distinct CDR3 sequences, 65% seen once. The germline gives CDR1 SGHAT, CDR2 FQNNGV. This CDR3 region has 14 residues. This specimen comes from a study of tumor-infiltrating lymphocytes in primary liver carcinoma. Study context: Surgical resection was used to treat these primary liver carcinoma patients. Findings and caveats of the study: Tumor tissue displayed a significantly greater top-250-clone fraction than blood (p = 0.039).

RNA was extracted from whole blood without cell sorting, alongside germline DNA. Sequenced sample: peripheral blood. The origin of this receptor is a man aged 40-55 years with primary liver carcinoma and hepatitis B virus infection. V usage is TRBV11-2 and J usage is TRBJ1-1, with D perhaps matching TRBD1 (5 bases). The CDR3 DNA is TGTGCCAGCTGCTTAGATGCAGGGAGTACTGAAGCCTCCTTT. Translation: CASCLDAGSTEASF.